The clone carrying this T cell receptor beta chain was detected a few times. This record belongs to a study of response to subunit inactivated influenza vaccine. TCRdb re-called the RT-PCR reads through MiXCR, storing one row per CDR3 protein. The sample includes 650,000 to 850,000 distinct CDR3 sequences, approximately 15% seen only once; the top ten take roughly 6.4%. The CDR3 runs 15 residues. V was trimmed by 0 bases and J by 0 bases, leaving 5 bases between them. Germline V lookup: CDR1 SNHLY, CDR2 FYNNEI. The sequence was obtained from a man between 50 and 59 years old who received an inactivated influenza vaccine. V is TRBV2 and J is TRBJ2-2; D call uncertain. The starting material was PBMCs from blood, obtained approximately 15 days before vaccination. CDR3 sequence reads: CASSEATANTGELFF. The CDR3 DNA is TGTGCCAGCAGTGAAGCGACGGCGAACACCGGGGAGCTGTTTTTT.